These T cell receptor beta chains were read from a single sample in a study of Graves' ophthalmopathy and Graves' hyperthyroidism. In TCRdb, the multiplex PCR reads were re-called with MiXCR into one record per CDR3 protein. The sample has 200,000 to 250,000 distinct CDR3 sequences, roughly a fifth seen once; the top ten hold more than 35%. Sequencing used peripheral blood. These receptors all stem from a woman between 50 and 59 years old with Graves' ophthalmopathy. Each CDR3 is given with its conserved first and last residue. A D gene is named only where the DNA matches it firmly. Clone size appears in some rows only: once, few, many, or a class for an expanded clone.

j_call v_call d_call clone_size cdr3_aa cdr3_nt
TRBJ2-7 TRBV28 TRBD1 many CASSFKLGPTGGSYEQYF TGTGCCAGCAGTTTTAAACTTGGGCCCACAGGGGGCTCCTACGAGCAGTACTTC
TRBJ2-7 TRBV5-1 NA many CASKGRAAYEQYF TGCGCCAGCAAGGGCAGGGCAGCCTACGAGCAGTACTTC
TRBJ2-7 TRBV6-2/TRBV6-3 NA many CASSLIDSFSYEQYF TGTGCCAGCAGTTTGATAGACAGCTTCTCCTACGAGCAGTACTTC
TRBJ2-7 TRBV28 TRBD1 NA CASTTPAAGGNYEQYF TGTGCCAGCACAACCCCGGCAGCAGGGGGTAACTACGAGCAGTACTTC
TRBJ1-1 TRBV6-2/TRBV6-3 TRBD1 many CASSTGQGPNTEAFF TGTGCCAGCAGTACCGGACAGGGACCGAACACTGAAGCTTTCTTT
TRBJ2-7 TRBV6-1 NA many CATMKGSYEQYF TGTGCCACCATGAAAGGCTCCTACGAGCAGTACTTC
TRBJ2-7 TRBV18 NA few CASSPPIWDEQYF TGTGCCAGCTCACCTCCAATTTGGGACGAGCAGTACTTC
TRBJ2-7 TRBV6-2/TRBV6-3 NA few CASSYKGSEQYF TGTGCCAGCAGTTACAAGGGGAGCGAGCAGTACTTC
TRBJ1-1 TRBV28 NA many CATQWDIENTEAFF TGTGCCACCCAATGGGACATAGAGAACACTGAAGCTTTCTTT
TRBJ1-1 TRBV29-1 NA many CSGRAYTEAFF TGCAGCGGCCGAGCGTACACTGAAGCTTTCTTT
TRBJ1-2 TRBV29-1 TRBD1 many CSVAPRGNYGYTF TGCAGCGTTGCGCCCAGGGGGAACTATGGCTACACCTTC
TRBJ1-5 TRBV12-3/TRBV12-4 TRBD1 many CASSWDRGSNQPQHF TGTGCCAGCAGTTGGGACAGGGGTAGCAATCAGCCCCAGCATTTT
TRBJ1-3 TRBV5-1 NA many CASTLGSGNTIYF TGCGCCAGCACCCTGGGCTCTGGAAACACCATATATTTT
TRBJ1-1 TRBV29-1 NA many CSAPGPSNTEAFF TGCAGCGCACCGGGACCATCGAACACTGAAGCTTTCTTT
TRBJ1-1 TRBV6-5 TRBD1 many CASSSPTMDRGRREAFF TGTGCCAGCAGTTCCCCCACGATGGACAGGGGCCGTAGGGAAGCTTTCTTT
TRBJ1-3 TRBV28 NA NA CASSPRTYSSGNTIYF TGTGCCAGCAGTCCCCGGACCTATAGCTCTGGAAACACCATATATTTT
TRBJ2-7 TRBV11-2 NA many CASSFRQQNEQYF TGTGCCAGCAGCTTTCGCCAACAGAACGAGCAGTACTTC
TRBJ1-6 TRBV19 NA many CASSIRGEPINSPLHF TGTGCCAGTAGTATCCGAGGAGAACCCATTAATTCACCCCTCCACTTT
TRBJ1-5 TRBV20-1 NA few CSARDKAAGPASAQPQHF TGCAGTGCTAGAGATAAGGCGGCCGGACCCGCAAGCGCCCAGCCCCAGCATTTT
TRBJ1-2 TRBV28 TRBD1 many CASSSPGQGRKGYTF TGTGCCAGCAGTTCTCCGGGACAGGGGCGGAAAGGCTACACCTTC
TRBJ2-3 TRBV20-1 NA many CSARGPTGADTQYF TGCAGTGCTAGAGGTCCTACGGGAGCAGATACGCAGTATTTT
TRBJ2-5 TRBV4-2 NA many CASSREGVFGTQYF TGTGCCAGCAGCCGAGAGGGGGTCTTCGGGACCCAGTACTTC
TRBJ2-7 TRBV20-1 NA many CSYLARDTYEQYF TGCAGTTACCTAGCCCGGGACACTTACGAGCAGTACTTC
TRBJ1-1 TRBV6-5 TRBD1 many CASSTSDRGGTEAFF TGTGCCAGCAGTACCTCAGACAGGGGTGGAACTGAAGCTTTCTTT
TRBJ2-5 TRBV12-3/TRBV12-4 TRBD2 many CASSSRGGRETQYF TGTGCCAGCAGTTCCCGGGGGGGTAGAGAGACCCAGTACTTC
TRBJ1-5 TRBV20-1 NA many CSATGSNQPQHF TGCAGCGCGACAGGTAGCAATCAGCCCCAGCATTTT
TRBJ1-2 TRBV28 NA many CASRQPNGYTF TGTGCCAGCCGTCAGCCAAATGGCTACACCTTC
TRBJ2-7 TRBV6-5 NA many CASSYGAGGNYEQYF TGTGCCAGCAGTTACGGGGCAGGGGGGAACTACGAGCAGTACTTC
TRBJ1-2 TRBV6-1 NA NA CASSVNRNYGYSF TGTGCCAGCAGTGTAAACAGGAACTATGGCTACAGCTTC
TRBJ1-1 TRBV6-1 NA many CASIVQKATEAFF TGTGCCAGCATCGTCCAAAAAGCGACTGAAGCTTTCTTT
TRBJ2-7 TRBV19 TRBD2 many CASNRRAGYEQYF TGTGCCAGTAACAGGAGAGCGGGATACGAGCAGTACTTC
TRBJ1-2 TRBV12-3/TRBV12-4 NA few CASSPSGVRYYGYTF TGTGCCAGCAGTCCATCAGGGGTGAGGTACTATGGCTACACCTTC
TRBJ1-1 TRBV29-1 NA NA CSALPAPGTEAFF TGCAGCGCTCTTCCGGCCCCGGGCACTGAAGCTTTCTTT
TRBJ1-6 TRBV18 TRBD1 many CASSPQGQGAANSPLHF TGTGCCAGCTCACCACAAGGACAGGGGGCAGCTAATTCACCCCTCCACTTT
TRBJ2-5 TRBV13 TRBD2 many CASSPPASGETQYF TGTGCCAGCAGCCCACCTGCTAGCGGTGAGACCCAGTACTTC
TRBJ1-1 TRBV5-4 NA NA CASSFGQGDTEAFF TGTGCCAGCAGCTTTGGGCAGGGAGACACTGAAGCTTTCTTT
TRBJ2-2 TRBV19 NA many CASSLRGGWNTGELFF TGTGCCAGTAGCCTGAGGGGCGGGTGGAACACCGGGGAGCTGTTTTTT
TRBJ2-5 TRBV2 NA many CASIGGWQGQYF TGTGCCAGCATCGGCGGGTGGCAAGGCCAGTACTTC
TRBJ2-7 TRBV6-1 TRBD2 NA CASSGGTSGSGQYF TGTGCCAGCAGTGGAGGGACTAGCGGATCCGGGCAGTACTTC
TRBJ2-6 TRBV20-1 TRBD1 many CSARDMRGTGGAGANVLTF TGCAGTGCTAGAGATATGAGGGGGACAGGGGGCGCTGGGGCCAACGTCCTGACTTTC
TRBJ1-1 TRBV20-1 NA NA CSARDRVGNTEAFF TGCAGTGCTAGAGATAGGGTAGGGAACACTGAAGCTTTCTTT
TRBJ2-5 TRBV24-1 TRBD2 NA CATSDAVPGLAEETQYF TGTGCCACCAGTGATGCCGTCCCGGGACTAGCGGAAGAGACCCAGTACTTC
TRBJ1-5 TRBV12-3/TRBV12-4 TRBD1 many CASSRTGQSHQPQHF TGTGCCAGCAGCCGGACAGGTCAATCGCATCAGCCCCAGCATTTT
TRBJ2-7 TRBV11-2 TRBD2 many CASSPGLVGEQYF TGTGCCAGCAGCCCTGGACTAGTTGGGGAGCAGTACTTC
TRBJ2-7 TRBV4-2 NA NA CASSQRSSLLEQYF TGTGCCAGCAGCCAACGCAGCAGCCTGCTTGAGCAGTACTTC
TRBJ2-2 TRBV28 NA many CASGDTSSTGELFF TGTGCCAGCGGGGACACTTCCTCCACCGGGGAGCTGTTTTTT
TRBJ1-3 TRBV12-3/TRBV12-4 NA many CASSASGNTIYF TGTGCCAGCAGTGCGTCAGGAAACACCATATATTTT
TRBJ1-6 TRBV20-1 TRBD1 many CSARGVPGQGMASPLHF TGCAGTGCTAGAGGCGTCCCGGGACAGGGAATGGCTTCACCCCTCCACTTT
TRBJ2-5 TRBV6-1 NA many CASNGGGHQETRYF TGTGCCAGCAACGGAGGGGGGCACCAAGAGACCCGGTACTTC
TRBJ1-1 TRBV2 NA many CASNRVMNTEAFF TGTGCCAGCAACCGGGTTATGAACACTGAAGCTTTCTTT
TRBJ1-2 TRBV9 NA NA CASSGYTGIDYGYTF TGTGCCAGCAGCGGGTATACAGGGATCGACTATGGCTACACCTTC
TRBJ1-3 TRBV12-3/TRBV12-4 NA many CASSLEGNTIYF TGTGCCAGCAGTTTGGAAGGAAACACCATATATTTT
TRBJ2-2 TRBV20-1 NA NA CSGRDLSRTNTGELFF TGCAGTGGTAGAGATCTCTCCAGGACGAACACCGGGGAGCTGTTTTTT
TRBJ2-7 TRBV20-1 NA many CSARSPRGSYEQYF TGCAGTGCTAGATCCCCCAGGGGATCCTACGAGCAGTACTTC